A single sample is the source of the 32 T cell receptor beta chains below, sequenced in a study of cytomegalovirus exposure and HLA in healthy donors. 13 Jbeta primers and 60 Vbeta primers were used for the PCR. Measured with immunoSEQ multiplex PCR; TCRdb has only the in-frame clones, and not every one. The sample has approximately 150,000 clones, 79% seen once. The sample was PBMCs. The receptor source for this set is a man in his forties in good health and CMV-seronegative.

This clone appeared once. This chain uses TRBV27 with TRBJ1-2; D gene ambiguous. The CDR3 totals 12 residues. The V and J ends lost 3 bases and 10 bases respectively, with 12 bases between them. The germline gives CDR1 MNHEY, CDR2 SMNVEV (reference sequence). CDR3 DNA sequence: TGTGCCAGCAGTTTTGACGGGAGAGTCTACACCTTC. As protein: CASSFDGRVYTF.

This rearrangement joins TRBV5-4 to TRBJ2-5; the D gene is possibly TRBD1 (6 bases). Trimming pared 3 bases from V and 5 bases from J, leaving 20 bases between. This CDR3 has 16 residues. Germline V gene sequence: CDR1 SGHNT, CDR2 YYREEE (reference sequence). The CDR3 bases are TGTGCCAGCAGCTACCTTTGGCAGGGGTCGGGGGAGACCCAGTACTTC. Translation: CASSYLWQGSGETQYF.

V is TRBV7-2 and J is TRBJ2-5; TRBD2 matches 9 bases. The better agreement between TRBJ2-7 and the DNA end casts doubt on the J call. The CDR3 is made up of 15 amino acids. The germline V gene has CDR1 SGHTA and CDR2 FQGNSA. In DNA form, the CDR3 reads TGTGCCAGCAGCTTAGGGCTAGCGGGGCCCTACGAGCAGTACTTC. This translates into CASSLGLAGPYEQYF.

The V call is TRBV10-3, the J call TRBJ2-3, with unresolved D. This CDR3 comprises 15 residues. Germline V gene data show CDR1 as ENHRY and CDR2 as SYGVKD. V was clipped by 2 bases and J by 2 bases, with 11 bases between them. In nucleotides, the CDR3 is TGTGCCATCAGTGAGCCCGTATCCTCCACAGATACGCAGTATTTT. This encodes CAISEPVSSTDTQYF.

The chain carries TRBV2 and TRBJ2-1, with D possibly TRBD2 on 7 matching bases. The CDR3 runs 16 residues. Trimming took 6 bases from V and 1 from J, leaving 16 bases between them. Germline V gives CDR1 SNHLY, CDR2 FYNNEI. The CDR3 bases are TGTGCCAGCAGAAGAAGGGGGGAGGGGTCCTACAATGAGCAGTTCTTC. This codes for CASRRRGEGSYNEQFF.

CDR3 sequence (DNA): TGTGCCAGCAGTGATGACAGGGGGCGCTTTTCTGGGGCCAACGTCCTGACTTTC. Residues: CASSDDRGRFSGANVLTF. The chain links TRBV6-1 to TRBJ2-6; the match to TRBD1 covers 10 bases. Germline V gene data show CDR1 as MNHNS and CDR2 as SASEGT. The CDR3 is 18 residues long. V lost 3 bases and J lost 1; bases outside the gene matches: 6.

The chain employs TRBV5-1 and TRBJ2-5, with 10 bases lining up with TRBD2. The V gene's germline CDR1 is SGHRS and CDR2 YFSETQ. The V segment lost 2 bases and the J segment 3 bases; nucleotides outside the gene matches: 4. This CDR3 has 15 amino acids. As DNA, the CDR3 is TGCGCCAGCAGCTTTGGACTAGCGGCAGAAGAGACCCAGTACTTC. It translates to CASSFGLAAEETQYF. Drawing the rest from reference TRBV5-1 and TRBJ2-5, the complete variable domain is KAGVTQTPRYLIKTRGQQVTLSCSPISGHRSVSWYQQTPGQGLQFLFEYFSETQRNKGNFPGRFSGRQFSNSRSEMNVSTLELGDSALYLCASSFGLAAEETQYFGPGTRLLVL.

This chain's CDR3 is CASSSSGTPHEQYF. In DNA, the CDR3 is TGTGCCAGCAGCTCTAGCGGGACGCCCCACGAGCAGTACTTC. This chain connects TRBV11-2 to TRBJ2-7; 9 positions agree with TRBD2. J gave up 5 bases and V 4 bases, and 6 bases lay outside the gene matches. Germline V gene sequence: CDR1 SGHAT, CDR2 FQNNGV. This CDR3 spans 14 amino acids. Supplemented by reference TRBV11-2 and TRBJ2-7, the full variable domain reads EAGVAQSPRYKIIEKRQSVAFWCNPISGHATLYWYQQILGQGPKLLIQFQNNGVVDDSQLPKDRFSAERLKGVDSTLKIQPAKLEDSAVYLCASSSSGTPHEQYFGPGTRLTVT.

This chain uses TRBV6-6 with TRBJ2-5, with a weak D call TRBD1 (5 bases). CDR3 length: 14 residues. Trimming left V 0 bases short and J 2 bases short, with 7 bases between. Germline V gene lookup returns CDR1 MNHNY and CDR2 SVGAGI (reference sequence). In nucleotides, the CDR3 is TGTGCCAGCAGTTACTCGGCAGGGCAAGAGACCCAGTACTTC. Translated, it gives CASSYSAGQETQYF.

This clone came up once. The CDR3 here is CASSEAQWSGYEQYF. CDR3 coding DNA: TGTGCCAGCAGTGAGGCTCAGTGGAGCGGCTACGAGCAGTACTTC. The chain carries TRBV2 and TRBJ2-7, with D perhaps TRBD2 (5 bases). Germline CDR1 is SNHLY and CDR2 is FYNNEI. Trimming cost V 3 bases and J 3 bases, with 15 bases left between them. The CDR3 is 15 residues long.

This clone turned up a few times. Its ends do not fully match the called genes, so a read error is possible. J is TRBJ2-6 and V is TRBV29-1, with 8 positions matching TRBD1. The CDR3 runs 14 residues. Germline V gene lookup returns CDR1 SQVTM and CDR2 ANQGSEA. The CDR3 DNA is TGCAGCGTTGGGACAGGGCCTGGGGCCAACGGCCTGACTTTC. Its translation is CSVGTGPGANGLTF.

V gene TRBV5-4 combines with J gene TRBJ2-7; D is unclear. The CDR3 has 12 residues. V lost 4 bases and J 7 bases, leaving 12 bases between the germline ends. CDR1 SGHNT and CDR2 YYREEE come from the germline V gene (reference sequence). CDR3: CASSPRVGEQYF. CDR3 DNA: TGTGCCAGCAGCCCCCGGGTTGGAGAGCAGTACTTC.

The rearrangement joins TRBV7-9 to TRBJ2-7; 9 nucleotides match TRBD2. Germline CDR1 is SEHNR and CDR2 is FQNEAQ (reference sequence). The J segment lost 3 bases and the V segment lost 1 base, leaving 7 bases of the junction unmatched. This CDR3 has 16 amino acids. The CDR3, as DNA: TGTGCCAGCAGCTTAGGGGCTAGCGGGACCAACTACGAGCAGTACTTC. It is translated as CASSLGASGTNYEQYF.

J is TRBJ2-3 and V is TRBV7-2; a possible D gene is TRBD2 (5 bases). CDR1 is SGHTA and CDR2 is FQGNSA in the germline V gene. The V and J ends lost 2 bases and 6 bases respectively, with 12 bases between them. This CDR3 has 14 amino acids. This CDR3 is CASSLTGKDDTQYF. The CDR3 nucleotides read TGTGCCAGCAGCTTAACGGGAAAGGACGATACGCAGTATTTT.

V is TRBV19 and J is TRBJ2-5; 12 bases align to TRBD2. Germline CDR1 reads LNHDA; CDR2 reads SQIVND (reference sequence). The CDR3 is made up of 16 amino acids. The V gene end was trimmed by 8 bases and the J gene end by 7 bases; junction bases not matched to a gene: 14. The CDR3 reads CASGTLAGGPVGTQYF. Written as DNA, the CDR3 is TGTGCCAGTGGTACCCTAGCGGGAGGGCCGGTTGGGACCCAGTACTTC.

The V gene is TRBV19, the J gene TRBJ2-7, with 14 nucleotides matching TRBD2. With V trimmed by 6 bases and J by 0 bases, 4 bases remained unmatched. The CDR3 spans 16 residues. Germline CDR1 and CDR2: LNHDA and SQIVND (reference sequence). DNA of the CDR3: TGTGCCAGTAGCGGACTAGCGGGAGGTAGCTCCTACGAGCAGTACTTC. Encoded protein: CASSGLAGGSSYEQYF.

The CDR3 spells CASSFGTSRSGELFF. The CDR3 nucleotides are TGTGCCAGCAGCTTTGGGACTAGCCGGTCCGGGGAGCTGTTTTTT. J is TRBJ2-2 and V is TRBV12-1; TRBD2, the table's D call, lacks a check against the DNA. TRBV12-1 is tagged as a pseudogene. This CDR3 comprises 15 residues.

V usage is TRBV28 and J usage is TRBJ2-5; TRBD2 might be the D (6 bases). The CDR3 has 17 amino acids. Trimming took 5 bases from V and 5 from J, leaving 24 bases between them. The V gene's germline CDR1 is MDHEN and CDR2 SYDVKM. This CDR3 reads CASSPLLLAGRSETQYF. CDR3 coding DNA: TGTGCCAGCAGTCCACTCCTCCTGGCAGGGAGGTCGGAGACCCAGTACTTC.

This clone is labeled as medium-sized (0.01 to 0.1%). The rearrangement joins TRBV2 to TRBJ1-1, with 9 bases lining up with TRBD1. Germline values: CDR1 SNHLY, CDR2 FYNNEI. V lost 4 bases, J lost 6 bases, and 12 bases stayed unmatched. The length of the CDR3 is 16 residues. The CDR3, as DNA: TGTGCCAGCAGTGGGGGACAGGGAGCTCAACACCCTGAAGCTTTCTTT. Translating gives CASSGGQGAQHPEAFF.

The rearrangement joins TRBV5-6 to TRBJ2-2, with 7 bases that match TRBD1. Trimming cost V 4 bases and J 3 bases; bases outside gene matches: 3. The germline CDR1 and CDR2 sequences are SGHDT and YYEEEE. The CDR3 is 14 residues long. This chain's CDR3 is CASSADRYTGELFF. The CDR3 coding sequence is TGTGCCAGCAGCGCGGACAGGTACACCGGGGAGCTGTTTTTT.

This chain uses TRBV15 with TRBJ2-1; 10 positions agree with TRBD2. The V gene's germline CDR1 is LNHNV and CDR2 YYDKDF (reference sequence). The CDR3 extends over 16 amino acids. The V segment lost 1 base and the J segment 13 bases; nucleotides outside the gene matches: 13. The CDR3 nucleotides are TGTGCCACCAGCAGAGGGTCTAGCGGGAGAAGTAGGTCCCAGTTCTTC. Protein sequence: CATSRGSSGRSRSQFF.

This rearrangement joins TRBV18 to TRBJ2-7; unclear D gene. The CDR3 is made up of 12 amino acids. V lost 3 bases, J lost 6 bases, and 9 bases lay in between. The germline V gene has CDR1 KGHSH and CDR2 LQKENI. CDR3: CASSPPSREQYF. DNA for the CDR3: TGTGCCAGCTCACCGCCTAGTCGCGAGCAGTACTTC.

J is TRBJ1-2 and V is TRBV19, with D unresolved. Deletions cut 5 bases from V and 6 bases from J, with 7 bases between. The CDR3 has 11 residues. Germline assignment: CDR1 LNHDA and CDR2 SQIVND (reference sequence). CDR3 sequence: CASSFVDGYTF. The CDR3 nucleotides read TGTGCCAGTAGTTTCGTCGATGGCTACACCTTC.

The rearrangement links TRBV6-6 to TRBJ2-3, with 11 bases matching TRBD2. The CDR3 sequence is 16 residues long. V shed 2 bases and J 4 bases; nucleotides not matched to a gene: 5. Germline lookup yields CDR1 MNHNY and CDR2 SVGAGI (reference sequence). The CDR3 here is CASSYRSGRGADTQYF. The CDR3 region has the DNA TGTGCCAGCAGTTACCGTAGCGGGAGGGGGGCAGATACGCAGTATTTT.

This clone was seen once. The V call is TRBV2, the J call TRBJ2-2; 8 bases align to TRBD2. V was pared by 9 bases and J by 4 bases, with 13 bases of the junction left unmatched. Germline-derived CDR1 and CDR2 are SNHLY and FYNNEI. The CDR3 has 16 residues. This CDR3 reads CASVSRGGLGTGELFF. CDR3 DNA sequence: TGTGCCAGTGTTAGTCGGGGGGGCCTTGGCACCGGGGAGCTGTTTTTT. The full variable domain, rest sourced from reference TRBV2 and TRBJ2-2, is EPEVTQTPSHQVTQMGQEVILRCVPISNHLYFYWYRQILGQKVEFLVSFYNNEISEKSEIFDDQFSVERPDGSNFTLKIRSTKLEDSAMYFCASVSRGGLGTGELFFGEGSRLTVL.

This chain connects TRBV6-5 to TRBJ2-2; TRBD2 aligns across 11 bases. In germline, CDR1 is MNHEY, CDR2 SVGAGI. With V trimmed by 6 bases and J by 2 bases, 2 bases remained unmatched. CDR3 length equals 15 residues. CDR3 region: CASRTSGINTGELFF. CDR3 DNA: TGTGCCAGCAGGACTAGCGGGATCAACACCGGGGAGCTGTTTTTT.

The count of this clone is one. The chain combines TRBV5-1 with TRBJ2-7, with 8 bases aligning to TRBD2. The CDR3 extends over 15 amino acids. CDR1 SGHRS and CDR2 YFSETQ come from the germline V gene. The trim removed 7 bases at V and 5 bases at J, leaving 14 bases unmatched. CDR3 nucleotide sequence: TGCGCCAGCTCCTTAGAGGGGACTAGTTTGGACGAGCAGTACTTC. Translating gives CASSLEGTSLDEQYF.

The chain has TRBV29-1 and TRBJ1-2; a possible D gene is TRBD1 (5 bases). Trimming left V 7 bases short and J 6 bases short, with 15 bases between. This CDR3 comprises 12 residues. Germline lookup yields CDR1 SQVTM and CDR2 ANQGSEA. The CDR3 DNA is TGCAGCGCCGCGGCGGGGGGTGATGGCTACACCTTC. Protein: CSAAAGGDGYTF.

The gene calls are TRBV6-5 and TRBJ2-7, with D hard to call. The CDR3 is 14 residues long. V lost 6 bases and J lost 2, with 14 bases in between. CDR1 MNHEY and CDR2 SVGAGI come from the germline V gene. CDR3 bases: TGTGCCAGCAGAAAGGTGGCAGACACCTACGAGCAGTACTTC. Translated: CASRKVADTYEQYF.

The chain has TRBV11-2 and TRBJ2-1, with 9 nucleotides matching TRBD2. The CDR3 has 19 residues. CDR1 and CDR2 from the germline V gene are SGHAT and FQNNGV. With 5 bases clipped from V and 0 bases from J, the junction kept 14 bases outside the gene matches. The CDR3 DNA reads as TGTGCCAGCAGCCCCCGGACTCGCGGGGGGGCGAGCTCCTACAATGAGCAGTTCTTC. It codes for CASSPRTRGGASSYNEQFF.

As for this clone: One end of the junction varies from germline; a read error may be responsible. CDR3 coding DNA: TGTTCCAGCAGCCCAGGACAGGTGGGCTACGAGCAGTACTTC. Amino acid sequence: CSSSPGQVGYEQYF. The chain carries TRBV7-9 and TRBJ2-7, with TRBD1 identical over 7 bases. Germline V gene sequence: CDR1 SEHNR, CDR2 FQNEAQ (reference sequence). The CDR3 extends over 14 amino acids.

The chain joins TRBV6-5 to TRBJ2-7, with D unresolved. V lost 6 bases to trimming and J lost 3 bases, with 18 bases between them. CDR1 and CDR2 from the germline V gene are MNHEY and SVGAGI. This CDR3 has 15 amino acids. The CDR3 bases are TGTGCCAGCAGCCGCCTCTCTGGAGTAGGCTACGAGCAGTACTTC. This codes for CASSRLSGVGYEQYF.